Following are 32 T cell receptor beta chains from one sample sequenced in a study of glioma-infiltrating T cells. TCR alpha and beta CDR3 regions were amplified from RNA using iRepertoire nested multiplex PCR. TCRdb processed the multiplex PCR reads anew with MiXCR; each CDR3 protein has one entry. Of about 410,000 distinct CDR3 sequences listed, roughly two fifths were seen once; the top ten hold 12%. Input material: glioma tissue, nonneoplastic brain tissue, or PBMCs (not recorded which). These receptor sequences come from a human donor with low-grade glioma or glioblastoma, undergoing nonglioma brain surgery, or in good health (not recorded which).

The CDR3 coding sequence is TGTGCCAGCAGTTCCCTTTGTCAGGGTAGCTATGGCTACACCTTC. Translation: CASSSLCQGSYGYTF. This chain uses TRBV12-3 or TRBV12-4 with TRBJ1-2; D may be TRBD1 (5 bases). With 4 bases removed from V and 4 bases from J, the gap between germline ends came to 16 bases. The CDR3 extends over 15 amino acids.

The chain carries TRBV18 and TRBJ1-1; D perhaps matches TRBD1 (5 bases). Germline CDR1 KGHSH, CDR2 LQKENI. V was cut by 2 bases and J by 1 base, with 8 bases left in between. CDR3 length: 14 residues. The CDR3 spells CASSPTRGNTEAFF. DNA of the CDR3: TGTGCCAGCTCACCAACGAGGGGGAACACTGAAGCTTTCTTT.

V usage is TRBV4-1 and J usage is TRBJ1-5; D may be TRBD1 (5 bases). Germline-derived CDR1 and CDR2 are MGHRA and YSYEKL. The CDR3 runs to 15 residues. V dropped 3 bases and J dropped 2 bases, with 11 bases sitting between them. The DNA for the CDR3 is TGCGCCAGCAGCCACGATGAAGGGGGCAATCAGCCCCAGCATTTT. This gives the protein CASSHDEGGNQPQHF.

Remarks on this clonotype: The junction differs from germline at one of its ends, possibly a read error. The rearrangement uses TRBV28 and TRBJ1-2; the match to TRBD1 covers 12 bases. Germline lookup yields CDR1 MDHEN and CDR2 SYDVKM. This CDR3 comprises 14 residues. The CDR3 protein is CASRWDRGRDGYSF. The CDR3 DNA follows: TGTGCCAGCAGATGGGACAGGGGGCGTGATGGCTACAGCTTC.

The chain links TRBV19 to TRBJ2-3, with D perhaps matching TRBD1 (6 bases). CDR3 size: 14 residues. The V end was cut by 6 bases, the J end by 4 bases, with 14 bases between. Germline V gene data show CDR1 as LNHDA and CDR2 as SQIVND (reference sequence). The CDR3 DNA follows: TGTGCCAGTAGGAACCCAGGGGACGCAGATACGCAGTATTTT. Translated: CASRNPGDADTQYF. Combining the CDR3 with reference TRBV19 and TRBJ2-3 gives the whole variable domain DGGITQSPKYLFRKEGQNVTLSCEQNLNHDAMYWYRQDPGQGLRLIYYSQIVNDFQKGDIAEGYSVSREKKESFPLTVTSAQKNPTAFYLCASRNPGDADTQYFGPGTRLTVL.

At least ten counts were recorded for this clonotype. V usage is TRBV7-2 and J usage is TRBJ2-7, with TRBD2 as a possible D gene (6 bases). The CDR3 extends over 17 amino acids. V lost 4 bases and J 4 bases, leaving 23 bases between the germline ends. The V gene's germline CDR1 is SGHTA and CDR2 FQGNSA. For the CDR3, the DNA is TGTGCCAGCAGCTCAGGCTCGGGACTCCAGAAATCTTACGAGCAGTACTTC. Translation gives CASSSGSGLQKSYEQYF.

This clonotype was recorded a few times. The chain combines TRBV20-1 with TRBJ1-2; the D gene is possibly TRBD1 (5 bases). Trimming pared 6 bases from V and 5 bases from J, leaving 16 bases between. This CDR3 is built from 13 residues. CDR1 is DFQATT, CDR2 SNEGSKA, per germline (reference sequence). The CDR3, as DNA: TGCAGTGCCGAAGCTGAGGAGGGGTATGGCTACACCTTC. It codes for CSAEAEEGYGYTF.

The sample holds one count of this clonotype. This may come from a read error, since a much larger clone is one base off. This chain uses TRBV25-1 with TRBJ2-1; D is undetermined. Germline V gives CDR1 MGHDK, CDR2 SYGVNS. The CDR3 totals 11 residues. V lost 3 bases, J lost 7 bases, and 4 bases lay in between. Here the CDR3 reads CASSDQNEQFF. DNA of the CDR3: TGTGCCAGCAGTGATCAGAATGAGCAGTTCTTC.

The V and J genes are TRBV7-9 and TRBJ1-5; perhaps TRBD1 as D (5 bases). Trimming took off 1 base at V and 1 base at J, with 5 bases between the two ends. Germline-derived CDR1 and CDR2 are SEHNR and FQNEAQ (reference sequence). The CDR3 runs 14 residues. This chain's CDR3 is CASSLGQSNQPQHF. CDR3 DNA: TGTGCCAGCAGCTTAGGACAGAGCAATCAGCCCCAGCATTTT.

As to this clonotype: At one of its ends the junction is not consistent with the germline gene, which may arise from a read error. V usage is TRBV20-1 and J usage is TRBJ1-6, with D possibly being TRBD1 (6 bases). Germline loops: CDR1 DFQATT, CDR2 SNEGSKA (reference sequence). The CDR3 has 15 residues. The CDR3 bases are TGCAGTGTCCAGACGGGAGGGGGATGGGATTCAGCCCTCCACTTT. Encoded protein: CSVQTGGGWDSALHF.

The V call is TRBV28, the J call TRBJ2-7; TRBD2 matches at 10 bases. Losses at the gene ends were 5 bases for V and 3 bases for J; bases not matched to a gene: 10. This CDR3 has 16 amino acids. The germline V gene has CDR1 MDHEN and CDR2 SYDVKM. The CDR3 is CASSPLPSGRVYEQYF. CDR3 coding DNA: TGTGCCAGCAGTCCTCTCCCGAGCGGGAGGGTCTACGAGCAGTACTTC.

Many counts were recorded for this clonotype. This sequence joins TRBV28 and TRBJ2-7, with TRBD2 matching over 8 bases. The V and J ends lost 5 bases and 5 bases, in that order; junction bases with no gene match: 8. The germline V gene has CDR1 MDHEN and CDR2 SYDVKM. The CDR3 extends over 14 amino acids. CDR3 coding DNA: TGTGCCAGCAGTAAAGCGGGAGAAGTGAACGAGCAGTACTTC. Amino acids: CASSKAGEVNEQYF.

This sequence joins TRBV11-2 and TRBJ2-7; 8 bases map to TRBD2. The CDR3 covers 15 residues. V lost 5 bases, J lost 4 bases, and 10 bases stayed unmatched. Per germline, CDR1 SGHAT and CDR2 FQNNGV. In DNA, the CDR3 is TGTGCCAGCAGCCCCGACGTGAGCGGGAGATACGAGCAGTACTTC. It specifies CASSPDVSGRYEQYF.

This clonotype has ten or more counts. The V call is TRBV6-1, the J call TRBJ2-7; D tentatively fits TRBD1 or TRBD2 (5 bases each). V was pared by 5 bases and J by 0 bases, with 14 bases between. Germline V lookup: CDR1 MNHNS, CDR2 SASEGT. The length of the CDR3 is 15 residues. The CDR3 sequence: CASSSPGHPSYEQYF. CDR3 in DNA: TGTGCCAGCAGTTCCCCGGGGCACCCCTCCTACGAGCAGTACTTC.

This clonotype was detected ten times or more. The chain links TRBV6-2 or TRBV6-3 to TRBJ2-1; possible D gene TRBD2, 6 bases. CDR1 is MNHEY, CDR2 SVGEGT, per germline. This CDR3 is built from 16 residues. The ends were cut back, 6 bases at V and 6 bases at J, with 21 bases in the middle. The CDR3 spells CASSPLRREITNEQFF. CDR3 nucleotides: TGTGCCAGCAGCCCTCTTAGGAGGGAGATAACCAATGAGCAGTTCTTC.

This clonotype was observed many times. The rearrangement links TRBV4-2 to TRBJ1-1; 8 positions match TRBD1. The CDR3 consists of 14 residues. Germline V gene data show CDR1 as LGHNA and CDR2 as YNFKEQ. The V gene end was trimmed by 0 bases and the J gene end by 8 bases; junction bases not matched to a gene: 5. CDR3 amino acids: CASSQDLRDREAFF. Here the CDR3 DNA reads TGTGCCAGCAGCCAAGATTTAAGGGACAGGGAAGCTTTCTTT.

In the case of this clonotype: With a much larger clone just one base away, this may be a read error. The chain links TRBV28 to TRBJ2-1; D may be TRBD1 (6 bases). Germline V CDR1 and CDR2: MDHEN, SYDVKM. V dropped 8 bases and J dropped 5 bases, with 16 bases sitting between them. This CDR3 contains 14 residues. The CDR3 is CASALYRAHNEQFF. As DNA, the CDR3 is TGTGCCAGCGCATTATACAGGGCCCACAATGAGCAGTTCTTC.

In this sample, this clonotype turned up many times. The CDR3 spells CSGGEETQYF. CDR3 in DNA: TGCAGTGGGGGAGAAGAGACCCAGTACTTC. V gene TRBV20-1 combines with J gene TRBJ2-5, with a possible D match to TRBD2 (5 bases). This CDR3 region has 10 residues. CDR1 DFQATT and CDR2 SNEGSKA come from the germline V gene (reference sequence). The ends were cut back, 7 bases at V and 3 bases at J, with 6 bases in the middle.

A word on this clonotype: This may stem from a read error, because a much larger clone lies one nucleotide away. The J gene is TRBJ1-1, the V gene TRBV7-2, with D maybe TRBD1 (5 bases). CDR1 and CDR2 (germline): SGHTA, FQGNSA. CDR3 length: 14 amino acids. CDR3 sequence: CASSDRGSGREALF. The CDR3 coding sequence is TGTGCCAGCAGCGATCGGGGGAGCGGTCGGGAAGCTCTCTTT. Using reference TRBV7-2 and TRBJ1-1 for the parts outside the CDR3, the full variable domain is GAGVSQSPSNKVTEKGKDVELRCDPISGHTALYWYRQSLGQGLEFLIYFQGNSAPDKSGLPSDRFSAERTGGSVSTLTIQRTQQEDSAVYLCASSDRGSGREALFGQGTRLTVV.

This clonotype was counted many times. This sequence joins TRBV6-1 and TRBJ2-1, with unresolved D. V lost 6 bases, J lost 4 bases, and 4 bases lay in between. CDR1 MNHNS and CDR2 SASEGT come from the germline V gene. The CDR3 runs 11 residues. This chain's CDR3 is CASSWYNEQFF. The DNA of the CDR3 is TGTGCCAGCAGCTGGTACAATGAGCAGTTCTTC.

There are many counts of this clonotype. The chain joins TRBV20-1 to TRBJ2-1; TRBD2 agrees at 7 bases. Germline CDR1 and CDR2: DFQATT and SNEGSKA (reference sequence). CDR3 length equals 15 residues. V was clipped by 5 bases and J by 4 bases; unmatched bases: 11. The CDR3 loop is CSASKRDRIYNEQFF. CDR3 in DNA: TGCAGTGCTTCTAAGCGGGACCGCATTTACAATGAGCAGTTCTTC.

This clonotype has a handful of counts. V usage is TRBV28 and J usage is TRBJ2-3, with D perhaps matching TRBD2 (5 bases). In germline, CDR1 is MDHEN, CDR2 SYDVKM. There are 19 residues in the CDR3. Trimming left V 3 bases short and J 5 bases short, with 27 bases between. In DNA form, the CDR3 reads TGTGCCAGCAGTTTGAACCTGAGAGGTCCAGGACTGACTCAAGATACGCAGTATTTT. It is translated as CASSLNLRGPGLTQDTQYF.

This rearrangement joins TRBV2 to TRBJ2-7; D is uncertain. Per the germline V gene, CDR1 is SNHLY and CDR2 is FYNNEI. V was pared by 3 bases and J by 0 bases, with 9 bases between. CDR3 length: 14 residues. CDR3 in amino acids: CASSDGNSSYEQYF. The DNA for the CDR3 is TGTGCCAGCAGTGATGGCAACTCCTCCTACGAGCAGTACTTC.

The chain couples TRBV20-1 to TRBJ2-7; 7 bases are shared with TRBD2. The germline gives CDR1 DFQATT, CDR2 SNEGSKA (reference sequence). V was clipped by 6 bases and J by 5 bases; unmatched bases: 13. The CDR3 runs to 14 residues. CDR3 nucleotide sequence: TGCAGTGCCCAAGTTGCAAGCGGGGTTAACGAGCAGTACTTC. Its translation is CSAQVASGVNEQYF.

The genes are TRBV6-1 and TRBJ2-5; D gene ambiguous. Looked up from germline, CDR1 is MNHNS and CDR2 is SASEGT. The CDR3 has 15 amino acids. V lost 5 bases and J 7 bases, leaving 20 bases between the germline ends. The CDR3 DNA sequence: TGTGCCAGCAGTTATCTTCAGAATCTGGCGGTGACCCAGTACTTC. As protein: CASSYLQNLAVTQYF.

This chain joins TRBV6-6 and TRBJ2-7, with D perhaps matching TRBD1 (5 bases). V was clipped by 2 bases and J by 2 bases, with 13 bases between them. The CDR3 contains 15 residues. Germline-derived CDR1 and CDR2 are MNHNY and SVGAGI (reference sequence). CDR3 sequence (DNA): TGTGCCAGCAGTTACCCGATAAGGGGTACCTACGAGCAGTACTTC. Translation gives CASSYPIRGTYEQYF.

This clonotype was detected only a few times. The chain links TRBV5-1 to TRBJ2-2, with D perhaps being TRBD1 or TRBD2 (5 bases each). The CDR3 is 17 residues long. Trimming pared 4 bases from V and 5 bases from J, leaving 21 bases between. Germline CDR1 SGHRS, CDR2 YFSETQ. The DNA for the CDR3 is TGCGCCAGCAGCCACCGTCACCAGCGGACATATACCGGGGAGCTGTTTTTT. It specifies CASSHRHQRTYTGELFF.

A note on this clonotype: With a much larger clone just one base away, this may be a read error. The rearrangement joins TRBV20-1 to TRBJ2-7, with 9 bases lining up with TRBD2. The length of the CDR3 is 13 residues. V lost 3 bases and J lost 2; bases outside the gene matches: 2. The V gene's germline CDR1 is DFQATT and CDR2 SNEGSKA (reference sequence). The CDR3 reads CSASPSGTYEQYF. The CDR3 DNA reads TGCAGTGCTAGTCCTAGCGGGACCTACGAGCAGTACTTC.

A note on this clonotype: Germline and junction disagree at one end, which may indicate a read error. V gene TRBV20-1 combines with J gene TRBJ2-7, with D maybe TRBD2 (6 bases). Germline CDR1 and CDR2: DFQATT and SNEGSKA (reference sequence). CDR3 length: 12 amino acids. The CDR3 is CSAAGQIFELYF. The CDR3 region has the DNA TGCAGTGCCGCGGGGCAGATCTTTGAGCTGTACTTC.

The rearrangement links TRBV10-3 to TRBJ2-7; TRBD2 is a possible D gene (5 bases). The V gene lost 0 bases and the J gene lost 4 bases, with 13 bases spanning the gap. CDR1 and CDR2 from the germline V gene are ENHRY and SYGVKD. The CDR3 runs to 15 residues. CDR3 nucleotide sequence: TGTGCCATCAGTGAGTCCTCCGGGATGGTTTACGAGCAGTACTTC. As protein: CAISESSGMVYEQYF.

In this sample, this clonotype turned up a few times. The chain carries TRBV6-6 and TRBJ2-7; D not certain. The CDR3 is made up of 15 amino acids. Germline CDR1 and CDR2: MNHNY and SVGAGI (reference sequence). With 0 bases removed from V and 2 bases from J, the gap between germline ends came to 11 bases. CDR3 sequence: CASSYSAAATYEQYF. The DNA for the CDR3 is TGTGCCAGCAGTTACTCGGCAGCAGCTACCTACGAGCAGTACTTC.

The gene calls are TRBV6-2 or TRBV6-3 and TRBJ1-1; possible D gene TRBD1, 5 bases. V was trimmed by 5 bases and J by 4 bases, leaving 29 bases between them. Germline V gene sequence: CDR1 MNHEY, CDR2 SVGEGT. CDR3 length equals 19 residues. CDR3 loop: CASSRQGVSPLPESTEAFF. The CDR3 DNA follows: TGTGCCAGCAGTCGCCAGGGAGTCTCCCCCCTGCCGGAATCCACTGAAGCTTTCTTT.